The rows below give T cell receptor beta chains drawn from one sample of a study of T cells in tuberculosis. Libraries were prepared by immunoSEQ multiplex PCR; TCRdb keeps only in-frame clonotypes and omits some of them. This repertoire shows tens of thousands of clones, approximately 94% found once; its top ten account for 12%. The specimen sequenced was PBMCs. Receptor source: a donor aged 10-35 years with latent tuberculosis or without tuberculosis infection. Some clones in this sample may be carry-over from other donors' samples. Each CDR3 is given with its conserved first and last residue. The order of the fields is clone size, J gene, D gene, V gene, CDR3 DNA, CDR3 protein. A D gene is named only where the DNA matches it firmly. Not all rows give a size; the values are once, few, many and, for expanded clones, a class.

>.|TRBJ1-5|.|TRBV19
TGTGCCAGTAGTAAGGGGCGATCGGAGCCCCAGCATTTT
CASSKGRSEPQHF
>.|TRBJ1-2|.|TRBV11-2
TGTGCCAGCAGCTTAGAGGTAGGGGCTGGCTACACCTTC
CASSLEVGAGYTF
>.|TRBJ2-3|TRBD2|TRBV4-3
TGCGCCAGCAGCCAAGGTGAAGGCGGGGGGGCGAGTTTTACAGATACGCAGTATTTT
CASSQGEGGGASFTDTQYF
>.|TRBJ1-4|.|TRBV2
TGTGCCAGCAGTGGGCTTCCCCCCGGGGAAAAACTGTTTTTT
CASSGLPPGEKLFF
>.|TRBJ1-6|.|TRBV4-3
TGCGCCAGCAGCCAAGATCCGGCGGCCCATAATTCACCCCTCCACTTT
CASSQDPAAHNSPLHF
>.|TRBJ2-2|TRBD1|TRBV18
TGTGCCAGCTCACCGGAGGACAGGGTTATCACCGGGGAGCTGTTTTTT
CASSPEDRVITGELFF
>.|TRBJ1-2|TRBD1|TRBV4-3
TGCGCCAGCAGCCTACAGTATGAGGTCGAGGGGGCCGGTTGGGGCTACACCTTC
CASSLQYEVEGAGWGYTF
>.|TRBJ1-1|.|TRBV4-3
TGCGCCAGCAGCCCGGCCCCGACAACGAACACTGAAGCTTTCTTT
CASSPAPTTNTEAFF
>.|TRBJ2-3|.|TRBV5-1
TGCGCCAGCAGCCCGATACAGGTTCAAGATACGCAGTATTTT
CASSPIQVQDTQYF
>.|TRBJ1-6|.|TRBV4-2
TGTGCCAGCAGCCAAGATTTCAGCTCCTATAATTCACCCCTCCACTTT
CASSQDFSSYNSPLHF
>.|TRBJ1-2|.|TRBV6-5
TGTGCCAGCAAGGGAGGCAGTAGCTACACCTTC
CASKGGSSYTF
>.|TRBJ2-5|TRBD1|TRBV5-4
TGTGCCAGCAGCTTTCCACAGGGGGCGGCGGAGACCCAGTACTTC
CASSFPQGAAETQYF
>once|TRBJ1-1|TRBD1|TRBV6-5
TGTGCCAGCAGTGGACCGGGACAGGGTTTGACTGAAGCTTTCTTT
CASSGPGQGLTEAFF
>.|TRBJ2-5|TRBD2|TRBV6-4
TGTGCCAGCAGTTCTAGCGGGGGGGCCCAAGAGACCCAGTACTTC
CASSSSGGAQETQYF
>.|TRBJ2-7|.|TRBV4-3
TGCGCCAGCAGCCAAGATCGAGTAGGAGGGGTTGAGTACTTC
CASSQDRVGGVEYF
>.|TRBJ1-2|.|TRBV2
TGTGCCAGCAGTGAAGCGCTAGGGCAGGGTGGCGGTGTTTATGGCTACACCTTC
CASSEALGQGGGVYGYTF
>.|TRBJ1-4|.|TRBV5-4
TGTGCCAGTAGCGCAGGCCCGGGACTGGGAGTTGGGAATGAAAAACTGTTTTTT
CASSAGPGLGVGNEKLFF
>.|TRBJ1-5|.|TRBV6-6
TGTGCCAGCAGGTCAAAGGGGGTTGGCGATCAGCCCCAGCATTTT
CASRSKGVGDQPQHF
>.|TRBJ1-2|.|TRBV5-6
TGTGCCAGCACCCCCGGGGTTACCAGATCTTTTAACTATGGCTACACCTTC
CASTPGVTRSFNYGYTF
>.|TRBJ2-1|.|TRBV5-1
TGCGCCAGCAGCTTGAACCCCTTAAGCCAGGGCAATGAGCAGTTCTTC
CASSLNPLSQGNEQFF
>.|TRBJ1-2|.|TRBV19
TGTGCCAGTAGTATCCAGATTAACTATGGCTACACCTTC
CASSIQINYGYTF